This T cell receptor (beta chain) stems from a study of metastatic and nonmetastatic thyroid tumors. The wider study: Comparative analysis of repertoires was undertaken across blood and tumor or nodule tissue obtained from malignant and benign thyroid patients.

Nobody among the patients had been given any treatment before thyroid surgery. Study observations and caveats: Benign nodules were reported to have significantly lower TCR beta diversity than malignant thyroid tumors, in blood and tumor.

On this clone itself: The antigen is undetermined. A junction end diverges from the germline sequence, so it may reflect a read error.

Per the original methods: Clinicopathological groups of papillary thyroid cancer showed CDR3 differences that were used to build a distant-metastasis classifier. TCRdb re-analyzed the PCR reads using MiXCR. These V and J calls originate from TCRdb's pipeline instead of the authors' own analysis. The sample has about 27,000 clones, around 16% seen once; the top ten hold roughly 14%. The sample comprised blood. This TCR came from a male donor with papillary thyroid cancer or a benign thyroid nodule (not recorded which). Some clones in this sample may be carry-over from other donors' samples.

CDR3 residues: CASSLGGDYSYTF. Here the CDR3 DNA reads TGTGCCAGCAGCTTGGGGGGAGACTATAGCTACACCTTC. The rearrangement joins TRBV7-6 to TRBJ1-2; a weak D match, TRBD1 (5 bases). The CDR3 extends over 13 amino acids. Germline CDR1 SGHVS, CDR2 FNYEAQ.